Listed here is a single T cell receptor beta chain. Antigen specificity is unknown. Naive CD8 cells comprised CD45RO-negative, CCR7-positively selected cells, excluding terminally differentiated effector memory CD45RA+ cells. Donors were healthy HIV-negative adults without recently reported acute infections or vaccinations. In replicate PCRs of sorted subsets, approximately 210 ng DNA, approximately 28,000 T cell genomes, was used. The data were produced by immunoSEQ multiplex PCR, yet TCRdb's version contains in-frame clones alone and is incomplete. The sample carries hundreds of thousands of clones, roughly 98% recorded once. These data belong to a study of shared clonotypes between healthy human individuals. Study-level points and caveats: On the whole, naive subsets had larger estimated richness than memory subsets had. Shared clonotypes across all four donors exceeded non-shared ones in generation probability.

Sequenced sample: naive CD8+ T cells sorted from blood. This receptor was taken from a man aged 30 to 45 in good health.

The CDR3 DNA reads TGTGCCAGCAGCCCGTTCGGCAGGTACGACAATGAGCAGTTCTTC. This sequence encodes CASSPFGRYDNEQFF. The rearrangement joins TRBV6-6 to TRBJ2-1; D uncertain. Germline assignment: CDR1 MNHNY and CDR2 SVGAGI (reference sequence). This CDR3 is built from 15 residues. Trimming stripped 6 bases from V and 5 bases from J, with 17 bases between.